This TCR beta chain appears in the sequencing data of a study of cytomegalovirus exposure and HLA in healthy donors. The PCR contained 60 Vbeta and 13 Jbeta primers. Sequencing was performed with immunoSEQ multiplex PCR; in TCRdb, only in-frame clones are kept and a portion is missing. The profile shows 130,000 to 150,000 clones, roughly 80% of them singletons. This CDR3 contains 15 residues. Germline values: CDR1 LNHNV, CDR2 YYDKDF (reference sequence). Trimming removed 0 bases from V and 10 bases from J, with 16 bases in between. Sequenced input: PBMCs. This receptor was taken from a male donor in good health and CMV-seronegative. The chain recombines TRBV15 with TRBJ1-3; perhaps TRBD1 as D (5 bases). CDR3 bases: TGTGCCACCAGCAGAGATCTGGGGCAGTCTGTTACCATATATTTT. Protein product: CATSRDLGQSVTIYF.